This entry lists 13 T cell receptor beta chains sequenced from one sample in a study of T-cell reconstitution after alpha-beta-depleted transplantation in children. Using unique molecular identifiers, the investigators prepared the TCRbeta library. TCRdb reanalysed the PCR reads using MiXCR and keeps one entry per CDR3 protein. The repertoire has hundreds of thousands of distinct CDR3 sequences, roughly 16% of them found once; the top ten carry roughly 40%. Sample: PBMCs, mostly from graft donor cells, taken 360 days after TCRalphabeta/CD19-depleted stem cell transplant. The receptors were gathered from a male patient aged 2 to 9 who had a stem cell transplant for acute lymphoblastic leukemia, so the T cells may come from the graft donor.

This clonotype was observed a few times. DNA of the CDR3: TGCGCCAGCAGCGAGGGACCTCCACCCTACGAGCAGTACTTC. This encodes CASSEGPPPYEQYF. The J gene is TRBJ2-7, the V gene TRBV5-1; D may be TRBD1 or TRBD2 (5 bases each). CDR1 and CDR2 from the germline V gene are SGHRS and YFSETQ. Trimming left V 4 bases short and J 2 bases short, with 13 bases between. The CDR3 has 14 residues. The full variable domain, in which reference TRBV5-1 and TRBJ2-7 provide the parts outside the CDR3, is KAGVTQTPRYLIKTRGQQVTLSCSPISGHRSVSWYQQTPGQGLQFLFEYFSETQRNKGNFPGRFSGRQFSNSRSEMNVSTLELGDSALYLCASSEGPPPYEQYFGPGTRLTVT.

This clonotype has a count of ten or more. The V gene is TRBV12-3 or TRBV12-4, the J gene TRBJ2-7, with TRBD1 identical over 9 bases. The CDR3 sequence is 14 residues long. The V gene end was trimmed by 3 bases and the J gene end by 4 bases; junction bases not matched to a gene: 4. In DNA form, the CDR3 reads TGTGCCAGCAGTTTTGGACAGGGGAATTACGAGCAGTACTTC. It yields the protein CASSFGQGNYEQYF.

Ten or more counts support this clonotype. The chain is built from TRBV29-1 and TRBJ2-7, with D possibly TRBD2 on 6 matching bases. This CDR3 comprises 13 residues. Between the trimmed V and J ends, which lost 6 bases and 0 bases, there was a span of 12 bases. The germline V gene encodes CDR1 SQVTM and CDR2 ANQGSEA. CDR3 in amino acids: CSVPLGGSYEQYF. The CDR3 nucleotides read TGCAGCGTCCCCTTGGGAGGCTCCTACGAGCAGTACTTC.

The chain carries TRBV20-1 and TRBJ2-1; TRBD2 agrees at 14 bases. This CDR3 comprises 16 residues. Germline V CDR1 and CDR2: DFQATT, SNEGSKA (reference sequence). V shed 5 bases, J shed 11 bases, and the junction held 14 bases outside the gene matches. CDR3 nucleotide sequence: TGCAGTGCTCCCCAAGCCGCGACTAGCGGGAGGGTGCAGCAGTTCTTC. Encoded protein: CSAPQAATSGRVQQFF.

The chain couples TRBV2 to TRBJ2-2; D tentatively reads TRBD1 or TRBD2 (5 bases each). The V and J ends lost 2 bases and 4 bases respectively, with 8 bases between them. Germline values: CDR1 SNHLY, CDR2 FYNNEI. The CDR3 contains 14 residues. The CDR3 here is CASSESGPTGELFF. CDR3 nucleotides: TGTGCCAGCAGTGAATCGGGGCCCACCGGGGAGCTGTTTTTT.

The V and J genes are TRBV7-9 and TRBJ2-3; D not resolved. Germline CDR1 is SEHNR and CDR2 is FQNEAQ (reference sequence). V was trimmed by 5 bases and J by 2 bases, leaving 5 bases between them. The CDR3 spans 12 residues. The CDR3 DNA follows: TGTGCCAGCAGCGGGTTCACAGATACGCAGTATTTT. It yields the protein CASSGFTDTQYF.

This clonotype was recorded only once. The rearrangement links TRBV20-1 to TRBJ1-2, with TRBD1 as a possible D gene (6 bases). The CDR3 loop spans 15 amino acids. Trimming took off 1 base at V and 8 bases at J, with 20 bases between the two ends. Germline CDR1 reads DFQATT; CDR2 reads SNEGSKA (reference sequence). DNA of the CDR3: TGCAGTGCTAGAGGGGGGGACAATCGGAGTTTGGGCTACACCTTC. This gives the protein CSARGGDNRSLGYTF.

This clonotype was observed a few times. The rearrangement uses TRBV5-6 and TRBJ2-7, with a weak D call TRBD2 (5 bases). This CDR3 has 11 residues. Germline-derived CDR1 and CDR2 are SGHDT and YYEEEE. The V end was cut by 3 bases, the J end by 7 bases, with 8 bases between. The CDR3 nucleotides are TGTGCCAGCAGCTCGGAGGTGGAGCAGTACTTC. It encodes CASSSEVEQYF.

This chain uses TRBV20-1 with TRBJ2-3; D gene unclear. Trimming took 5 bases from V and 8 from J, leaving 11 bases between them. Germline V gene data show CDR1 as DFQATT and CDR2 as SNEGSKA (reference sequence). The CDR3 consists of 11 residues. The CDR3 region is CSAGRPGTQYF. DNA of the CDR3: TGCAGTGCTGGGCGCCCGGGTACGCAGTATTTT.

This clonotype has just a few counts. This sequence joins TRBV10-3 and TRBJ2-5, with D tentatively TRBD2 (5 bases). Germline lookup yields CDR1 ENHRY and CDR2 SYGVKD. The CDR3 contains 16 residues. Trimming cost V 0 bases and J 5 bases, with 16 bases left between them. CDR3 in amino acids: CAISESTSGIYETQYF. For the CDR3, the DNA is TGTGCCATCAGTGAGTCGACGTCCGGGATTTACGAGACCCAGTACTTC.

The chain uses TRBV6-2 or TRBV6-3 and TRBJ2-1, with TRBD2 identical over 8 bases. CDR1 MNHEY and CDR2 SVGEGT come from the germline V gene. Trimming cost V 2 bases and J 3 bases; bases outside gene matches: 12. The CDR3 has 18 residues. This CDR3 is CASSYKPGSGSFYNEQFF. CDR3 DNA: TGTGCCAGCAGTTACAAGCCAGGAAGCGGGAGCTTCTACAATGAGCAGTTCTTC.

This clonotype was picked up a small number of times. This rearrangement joins TRBV6-2 or TRBV6-3 to TRBJ2-1, with 7 bases fitting TRBD2. This CDR3 is built from 14 residues. Looked up from germline, CDR1 is MNHEY and CDR2 is SVGEGT. Unmatched junction bases numbered 6, after V lost 2 bases and J lost 8 bases. The CDR3: CASSYERGKDEQFF. In DNA form, the CDR3 reads TGTGCCAGCAGTTACGAGCGGGGAAAGGATGAGCAGTTCTTC.

The J gene is TRBJ1-3, the V gene TRBV2; D unclear. The CDR3 is made up of 13 amino acids. CDR1 and CDR2 from the germline V gene are SNHLY and FYNNEI. The V and J ends lost 7 bases and 2 bases respectively, with 9 bases between them. The DNA of the CDR3 is TGTGCCAGCAAGTTGGCAGCTGGAAACACCATATATTTT. Its protein product is CASKLAAGNTIYF. Based on the CDR3 plus reference TRBV2 and TRBJ1-3, the full variable domain is EPEVTQTPSHQVTQMGQEVILRCVPISNHLYFYWYRQILGQKVEFLVSFYNNEISEKSEIFDDQFSVERPDGSNFTLKIRSTKLEDSAMYFCASKLAAGNTIYFGEGSWLTVV.